This T cell receptor beta chain was recorded in a study of cytomegalovirus exposure and HLA in healthy donors (dated by TCRdb to 2017 to 2019). Describing the broader study: In an earlier analysis of some 610 of the donors, 276 Gb of sequence data and 120 million or so unique TCR beta sequences from 150 million to 200 million T cells were reported. Roughly 300 gigabases of sequencing data and roughly 90 million unique TCR sequences were included in an early release covering over 600 HLA-typed donors. The genetic ancestry cluster associated with self-reported Caucasian donors included about 81% of the 398 genotyped donors. The study aimed to test whether cataloging public T cell receptors could reveal signatures of past pathogen exposure. The study profiled the T cell repertoires of hundreds of subjects by immunosequencing and related them to cytomegalovirus serostatus. A separate validation cohort of 90 to 150 different subjects was used in addition to the approximately 700-subject first cohort. To predict cytomegalovirus infection status, the study combined high-throughput TCR immunosequencing, statistical association of individual TCRs with disease status, and machine learning. In a later analysis, previously published TCR beta repertoires from about 640 donors were re-analyzed and high-resolution HLA genotyping was added so that TCR occurrence patterns could be studied. In the later analysis, no new phenotypic data were used to find candidate immune exposures; instead, reliance was placed on TCR beta sequences and their occurrence across donors. In an earlier analysis of roughly 580 of the donors, high-throughput TCR beta sequencing was used to judge whether each TCR beta V gene segment behaved as functional or pseudogenic. Donor age, sex, ethnicity and CMV serostatus were compiled alongside the repertoire data. Genome-wide SNP genotypes for about three fifths of the roughly 700 donors were used in a later genetic analysis, which treated that subset as a discovery cohort. Every discovery cohort repertoire had been produced on one sequencing platform. Class I and class II HLA loci were covered by the typing at four-digit resolution. The number of typed donors differed by locus: about 629-630 for A, B, C, DRB1 and DQB1; approximately 520 for DQA1; some 610 for DPA1; and about 470 for DPB1. Several DR-DQ haplotypes were treated as single units for association and clustering because of strong linkage in the cohort. Across about 370 genotyped donors of the cohort, an average of approximately 240,000 unique TCR beta nucleotide sequences per donor were sequenced, and roughly 17% of those sequences were non-productive.

Remarks on this clone: Its antigen remains undetermined. Per-base quality was not reported, and no clone a single base away is much larger than it.

Library preparation employed the immunoSEQ multiplex PCR assay. The multiplex PCR relied on a mix of 60 forward primers for TCR Vbeta segments and 13 reverse primers for TCR Jbeta segments. Amplification of the CDR3 region of rearranged TCR beta genes was performed with a multiplex PCR assay on genomic DNA. The amplified TCR beta libraries were sequenced on the Illumina HiSeq System as 87-base-pair reads. In the source study's methods: In a later analysis, some 80 million unique TCR beta chains were counted across the 650 to 700 repertoires, and roughly 9.9 million of these chains were shared by at least two donors. Raw reads were error-corrected and collapsed into unique sequences by a nearest-neighbor algorithm in which closely related sequences were merged to remove PCR and sequencing errors. To assign V, D and J gene segments, CDR3 sequences were aligned to IMGT reference sequences. For a sequence to be retained, a match of at least six nucleotides to both a V gene segment and a J gene segment was required. A rearrangement counted as productive if the CDR3 had no stop codons and remained in frame with V and J, and every other rearrangement counted as non-productive. Following IMGT convention, CDR3 was defined as the stretch from the second conserved V-encoded cysteine to the conserved J-encoded phenylalanine. Sequences without an unambiguous match to a single V gene segment were excluded from the earlier analysis of 500 to 700 of the donors. An earlier analysis of a few hundred of the donors called V segments functional above 56.7% productive rearrangements and segregating when the between-donor standard deviation exceeded 5%. A statistical classification framework was built for diagnosing cytomegalovirus status from the catalog of TCR beta chain sequences. In a later analysis, V and J genes were assigned by comparing TCR nucleotide sequences against IMGT/GENE-DB human TR gene sequences. In a later analysis, CDR3 sequences and most-parsimonious VDJ recombination scenarios were assigned using the TCRdist pipeline. In a later analysis, every TCR beta chain was defined by the combination of its CDR3 amino acid sequence and its V-gene family, and reads without a unique V-gene family were dropped. To address suspected cross-contamination and a sequencing artifact, a later analysis removed around 600 highly shared, low-generation-probability nucleotide sequences. A later analysis calculated a clonal expansion index for each public chain from normalized within-repertoire ranks of inferred template counts. In a later analysis, generation probabilities were computed with a VDJ recombination model fitted to out-of-frame rearrangements, and the resulting probabilities were checked against IGoR. In a later analysis, TCR-TCR, TCR-HLA and TCR-CMV co-occurrence was scored with hypergeometric tests, and a repertoire-size bias correction was applied to TCR pairs. A later analysis estimated false discovery rates by permuting HLA or CMV assignments 20 times. In a later analysis, co-occurring TCRs were grouped with DBSCAN, and TCRdist sequence similarity was added when clustering was performed within HLA-allele-positive subsets. Repertoires with fewer than 30,000 or more than 120,000 public chains, plus five repertoires with anomalous nucleotide sharing, were excluded from co-occurrence clustering. Imported from immuneACCESS, the table was reduced by TCRdb to in-frame sequences with V and J called. These copies leave out some clones; in studies compared against another copy, an unresolved V gene accounts for under half, and the cause of the remainder is not known. From that table come the V and J calls and clone size; the DNA was used to work out D and trimming. The sample table holds roughly 200,000 clones, of which roughly 90% were seen once. Roughly 0.99% of the sample goes to the ten largest clones.

On the study overall, not on this receptor specifically: A further reported finding was that TCR beta sequences accurately predicted the HLA-A and HLA-B alleles for most subjects in the first cohort. Broadly in line with IMGT annotations, most TCR beta V segments showed up in productive rearrangements about 90% or about 30% of the time in an earlier analysis of several hundred of the donors. The earlier analysis of 587 of the donors excluded 15 to 20 rarely observed V segments, including chromosome 9 orphons, because counts were too low. Several of the top co-occurrence clusters appeared to be linked to parvovirus B19, influenza, CMV and Epstein-Barr virus, according to a later analysis. Compared with equally common non-associated chains, HLA-associated TCR beta chains in a later analysis were more clonally expanded and had lower generation probabilities. When HLA alleles, especially DR and DQ, strongly co-occurred, attributing TCR associations to individual alleles was difficult. A total of 164 TCR beta chains were listed by the study as associated with cytomegalovirus. Most CMV-associated TCR beta chains appeared to be HLA-restricted in a later analysis, and the HLA associations seemed to be driven largely by CMV exposure. This cohort had only TCR beta chains sequenced, and the lack of alpha or paired-chain data limited which features could be detected. An association between a missense DCLRE1C variant and V-gene and J-gene trimming of TCR beta chains was found in a later genetic analysis and replicated in an independent cohort. Because HLA typing was missing for some donors at each locus, association tests included only the typed subset. Most TCR sequences were observed very rarely across donors, whereas some public TCRs were present in many individuals. In a later analysis, 15,000 to 20,000 TCR beta sequences were associated with specific HLA alleles at a false discovery rate of 0.05. In a later analysis, the rate of TCR association differed among HLA loci, with DRB1 alleles having the most associated TCRs and HLA-C alleles having the fewest. According to a later genetic analysis, donors in an Asian-associated ancestry cluster had fewer N-insertions in productive TCRs than the approximately 700-donor mean. A cluster of highly shared sequence variants was judged likely to be a technical artifact of the sequencing pipeline. Correlated functional status among segregating V segments might reflect linkage disequilibrium, but an unknown experimental factor could not be ruled out. CMV serostatus was the only immune exposure information available for the cohort. Presence/absence analyses assumed roughly uniform sequencing depth across donors, an assumption that may not hold. The classifier was reported to diagnose cytomegalovirus status with high specificity and sensitivity in both the original cohort and the validation cohort. It was suggested by the authors that the approach could potentially be generalized to other disease states and immunological phenotypes. In vitro tests confirmed that a few of the cytomegalovirus-associated TCR beta chains recognize cytomegalovirus antigens.

In total, approximately 690 healthy bone marrow donors made up the cohort. At the time of sampling, all cohort members were nominally healthy, though unrecorded immune exposures were likely present. The donor tested CMV seronegative and was one of the 352 seronegative cohort members. Every donor gave a peripheral blood sample, and the peripheral blood mononuclear cells from that sample were used for TCR beta sequencing. Genomic DNA was extracted from the blood cell samples with the Qiagen DNeasy Blood Extraction Kit. The TCR originated in a woman aged 18-29 years in good health and CMV-seronegative. The specimen was PBMCs.

The base sequence is TGTGCCAGCAGCTTAGTTTTTGTGTTGTCCCCGGGGGATACGCAGTATTTT. Translated, this gives CASSLVFVLSPGDTQYF. The rearrangement joined TRBV7-2 to TRBJ2-3, and the D gene may be TRBD2, 5 bases matching. The germline V gene encodes CDR1 SGHTA and CDR2 FQGNSA. V is clipped by 1 base and J by 6 bases, and the sequence between their germline boundaries is 20 bases long. From cysteine to phenylalanine, the CDR3 is 17 amino acids long. Of all the DNA, just the CDR3 is kept, 51 bases in frame from base 1.